This TCR beta chain was recovered during a study of response to subunit inactivated influenza vaccine (dated by TCRdb to the late 2010s). About the investigation overall: Deep quantitative profiling of the T cell receptor repertoire was used in the study to follow responses to a trivalent subunit inactivated influenza vaccine.

The CDR3 sequence holds 15 residues, the cysteine and phenylalanine included. The retained sequence is limited to the CDR3, 45 bases, with the frame set at the first base. Per the germline V gene (reference sequence), DFQATT is the CDR1 and SNEGSKA is the CDR2. Trimming at the junction amounts to 0 bases on V and 0 bases on J, and the germline ends lie 9 bases apart. Study-wide conclusions, independent of this receptor: The authors proposed that each seasonal influenza vaccination may bring in only a limited number of new T cells.

This clonotype was seen many times. Its antigen target is currently unknown. The sample holds no much larger clone one base away, and base qualities are not on file. Library construction relied on RT-PCR. The sequencer was an Illumina HiSeq 2500. TCRdb took the public reads, trimmed them with fastp at Q25, ran MiXCR for clone calling and kept in-frame beta chains. CDR3 protein sequences are deduplicated, and each keeps its most common genes and DNA. In this sample the table shows roughly 780,000 distinct CDR3 sequences, around 20% of which occur a single time. Roughly 11% of the sample rests with the top ten.

The source of this sequence is a man in his forties or fifties who received an inactivated influenza vaccine. Donor details come from another sample of the same person, matched by shared clones. The rearranged chain carries TRBV20-1 and TRBJ1-3; the D gene identity is not certain. Sample: PBMCs from blood, taken 4 to 6 days after vaccination. DNA sequence: TGCAGTGCTAGAGAAGACGTGGGCTCTGGAAACACCATATATTTT. The resulting protein is CSAREDVGSGNTIYF.